Each of the 20 T cell receptor beta chains below was sequenced from the same sample in a study of immune cell composition in non-small cell lung cancer. Only in-frame clones appear in the TCRdb table, and some are missing; sequencing was by immunoSEQ multiplex PCR. Here the sample spans about 4,700 clones, around three quarters being singletons. The sequenced material came from lung tumor tissue. Receptor source: a human donor with non-small cell lung cancer.

The rearrangement joins TRBV27 to TRBJ2-1; the D gene is possibly TRBD2 (6 bases). V lost 2 bases, J lost 4 bases, and 12 bases lay in between. This CDR3 comprises 15 residues. Germline-derived CDR1 and CDR2 are MNHEY and SMNVEV (reference sequence). CDR3 nucleotide sequence: TGTGCCAGCAGTTTAGGAGGGTCCGCGTACAATGAGCAGTTCTTC. Its protein is CASSLGGSAYNEQFF.

This clone was seen just once. V gene TRBV6-1 combines with J gene TRBJ1-1; D is unclear. Germline V gene data show CDR1 as MNHNS and CDR2 as SASEGT. V lost 6 bases and J lost 4, with 15 bases in between. CDR3 length equals 14 residues. CDR3 DNA sequence: TGTGCCAGCAGAGAATCTACGGTTTTCACTGAAGCTTTCTTT. Translated: CASRESTVFTEAFF.

The chain employs TRBV29-1 and TRBJ2-3; maybe TRBD2 (5 bases). The CDR3 totals 14 residues. CDR1 is SQVTM, CDR2 ANQGSEA, per germline. The V end was cut by 7 bases, the J end by 3 bases, with 17 bases between. The CDR3 loop is CSGRLPHGTDTQYF. DNA of the CDR3: TGCAGCGGAAGACTACCCCACGGGACAGATACGCAGTATTTT.

The chain couples TRBV7-9 to TRBJ2-1; 8 bases are shared with TRBD2. V shed 3 bases, J shed 10 bases, and the junction held 11 bases outside the gene matches. CDR3 size: 15 residues. Germline V gene lookup returns CDR1 SEHNR and CDR2 FQNEAQ (reference sequence). The CDR3 loop is CASSLVGGAIREQFF. DNA of the CDR3: TGTGCCAGCAGCTTGGTCGGGGGGGCCATCCGCGAGCAGTTCTTC.

This clone was observed a handful of times. This sequence joins TRBV6-5 and TRBJ1-1; D might be TRBD1 (5 bases). The CDR3 runs to 14 residues. V lost 0 bases and J lost 0, with 5 bases in between. Germline assignment: CDR1 MNHEY and CDR2 SVGAGI. CDR3 region: CASSYSGVNTEAFF. In DNA form, the CDR3 reads TGTGCCAGCAGTTACTCAGGGGTGAACACTGAAGCTTTCTTT.

The chain combines TRBV7-2 with TRBJ1-5; maybe TRBD1 (5 bases). CDR1 is SGHTA and CDR2 is FQGNSA in the germline V gene. Trimming stripped 1 base from V and 4 bases from J, with 14 bases between. The CDR3 consists of 16 residues. CDR3 region: CASSLDPDGGNQPQHF. In DNA form, the CDR3 reads TGTGCCAGCAGCTTAGACCCGGACGGGGGGAATCAGCCCCAGCATTTT.

The CDR3 region has the DNA TGTGCCAGCAGTGATGGGACAGGGGGAGGCTTTAGCACAGATACGCAGTATTTT. Protein product: CASSDGTGGGFSTDTQYF. The V and J genes are TRBV9 and TRBJ2-3; 11 bases agree with TRBD1. With 5 bases clipped from V and 0 bases from J, the junction kept 11 bases outside the gene matches. This CDR3 comprises 18 residues. The germline CDR1 and CDR2 sequences are SGDLS and YYNGEE.

This chain connects TRBV4-1 to TRBJ2-5; weak D call: TRBD2 (5 bases). In germline, CDR1 is MGHRA, CDR2 YSYEKL. The CDR3 sequence is 15 residues long. V was cut by 0 bases and J by 1 base, with 9 bases left in between. The CDR3 region has the DNA TGCGCCAGCAGCCAAGAACGAGGGCCCCAAGAGACCCAGTACTTC. Residues: CASSQERGPQETQYF.

The chain joins TRBV4-3 to TRBJ2-1; D not certain. Germline CDR1 LGHNA, CDR2 YSLEER. The V and J ends lost 0 bases and 0 bases respectively, with 6 bases between them. This CDR3 is built from 15 residues. CDR3 coding DNA: TGCGCCAGCAGCCAAGACAGTACCTCCTACAATGAGCAGTTCTTC. It encodes CASSQDSTSYNEQFF.

This clone was seen a handful of times. The chain uses TRBV7-2 and TRBJ1-6; a weak D match, TRBD1 (5 bases). V was clipped by 3 bases and J by 7 bases, with 13 bases between them. Germline-derived CDR1 and CDR2 are SGHTA and FQGNSA. The CDR3 covers 15 residues. The CDR3 DNA reads as TGTGCCAGCAGCTTGGCCTTGGGGCAAAATTCACCCCTCCACTTT. This encodes CASSLALGQNSPLHF. Full variable domain (rest looked up from reference TRBV7-2 and TRBJ1-6): GAGVSQSPSNKVTEKGKDVELRCDPISGHTALYWYRQSLGQGLEFLIYFQGNSAPDKSGLPSDRFSAERTGGSVSTLTIQRTQQEDSAVYLCASSLALGQNSPLHFGNGTRLTVT.

V usage is TRBV7-2 and J usage is TRBJ2-3, with 9 bases identical to TRBD1. CDR3 length equals 14 residues. Losses at the gene ends were 5 bases for V and 5 bases for J; bases not matched to a gene: 5. Germline V gives CDR1 SGHTA, CDR2 FQGNSA. CDR3 loop: CASSQGQGRDTQYF. The DNA for the CDR3 is TGTGCCAGCAGCCAGGGACAGGGCCGAGATACGCAGTATTTT.

V and J are TRBV27 and TRBJ1-2, with 7 bases matching TRBD1. The CDR3 is 14 residues long. Trimming cost V 6 bases and J 4 bases; bases outside gene matches: 8. Germline loops: CDR1 MNHEY, CDR2 SMNVEV (reference sequence). For the CDR3, the DNA is TGTGCCAGCAGCCCCGACGACAGGGCCTATGGCTACACCTTC. Amino acids: CASSPDDRAYGYTF.

The chain couples TRBV7-2 to TRBJ1-2; 7 bases map to TRBD1. The germline V gene has CDR1 SGHTA and CDR2 FQGNSA. J lost 8 bases, V lost 1 base, and 7 bases had no gene match. The CDR3 totals 14 residues. The CDR3 coding sequence is TGTGCCAGCAGCTTAGATACAGGGGAGCGCGGCTACACCTTC. It yields the protein CASSLDTGERGYTF.

The V call is TRBV6-6, the J call TRBJ1-6; no definite D call. The V gene's germline CDR1 is MNHNY and CDR2 SVGAGI (reference sequence). The CDR3 covers 15 residues. Trimming pared 8 bases from V and 6 bases from J, leaving 17 bases between. CDR3 sequence reads: CASRKREGRNSPLHF. The CDR3, as DNA: TGTGCCAGCCGAAAGCGGGAGGGTCGTAATTCACCCCTCCACTTT.

This clone was seen just once. This chain connects TRBV10-3 to TRBJ2-6; possibly TRBD1 for D (6 bases). Germline V gene sequence: CDR1 ENHRY, CDR2 SYGVKD. V lost 0 bases, J lost 3 bases, and 24 bases lay in between. The CDR3 totals 21 residues. The CDR3 here is CAISESTGTPSGEGGANVLTF. The CDR3 DNA is TGTGCCATCAGTGAGTCGACCGGGACACCCTCAGGGGAAGGTGGGGCCAACGTCCTGACTTTC.

The chain is built from TRBV11-3 and TRBJ2-3; no definite D call. Per the germline V gene, CDR1 is SGHNT and CDR2 is YENEEA. V gave up 2 bases and J gave up 0 bases, with 6 bases separating them. CDR3 length equals 14 residues. The CDR3 sequence is CASSLTTSTDTQYF. In nucleotides, the CDR3 is TGTGCCAGCAGCTTAACGACTAGCACAGATACGCAGTATTTT.

The chain links TRBV7-4 to TRBJ2-7; TRBD1 aligns across 9 bases. V shed 5 bases and J 0 bases; nucleotides not matched to a gene: 11. CDR1 and CDR2 from the germline V gene are SGHVT and SQSDAQ. The CDR3 is 17 residues long. This chain's CDR3 is CASSLQGAVWDSYEQYF. DNA of the CDR3: TGTGCCAGCAGCCTACAGGGGGCGGTCTGGGACTCCTACGAGCAGTACTTC.

This clone was counted a few times. This sequence joins TRBV7-9 and TRBJ1-2, with D uncertain. The CDR3 length is 14 residues. The V and J ends lost 5 bases and 4 bases respectively, with 14 bases between them. Looked up from germline, CDR1 is SEHNR and CDR2 is FQNEAQ (reference sequence). CDR3 DNA sequence: TGTGCCAGCAGCAAAGAGGGAGGGCCCTATGGCTACACCTTC. Protein sequence: CASSKEGGPYGYTF.

The CDR3 loop reads CASSLVGGGETQYF. The CDR3 DNA follows: TGTGCCAGCAGCTTAGTGGGGGGAGGAGAGACCCAGTACTTC. The gene calls are TRBV7-3 and TRBJ2-5, with D perhaps matching TRBD2 (6 bases). Trimming shortened V by 2 bases and J by 4 bases, and 11 bases separated the two germline ends. Germline V gives CDR1 SGHTA, CDR2 FQGTGA. The CDR3 consists of 14 residues.

J is TRBJ1-4 and V is TRBV25-1; 9 bases map to TRBD1. The CDR3 runs to 15 residues. V gave up 5 bases and J gave up 4 bases; unmatched junction bases: 5. CDR1 is MGHDK, CDR2 SYGVNS, per germline. As DNA, the CDR3 is TGTGCCAGCAGTCCGTGGACAGGGGATAATGAAAAACTGTTTTTT. It encodes CASSPWTGDNEKLFF.